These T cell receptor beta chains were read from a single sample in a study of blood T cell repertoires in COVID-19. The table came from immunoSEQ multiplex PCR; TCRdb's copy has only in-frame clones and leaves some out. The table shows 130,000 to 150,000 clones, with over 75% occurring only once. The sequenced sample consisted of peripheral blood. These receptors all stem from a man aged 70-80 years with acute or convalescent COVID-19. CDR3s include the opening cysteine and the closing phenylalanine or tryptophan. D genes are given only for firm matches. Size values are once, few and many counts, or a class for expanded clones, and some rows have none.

DNA: TGTGCCAGCTCACCCGCCCGGGTGGGTCAGCCCCAGCATTTT
CDR3: CASSPARVGQPQHF
D: .
size: .
V: TRBV18
J: TRBJ1-5

DNA: TGCAGTGCCAGGCTAGAGACCCAGTACTTC
CDR3: CSARLETQYF
D: .
size: .
V: TRBV20-1
J: TRBJ2-5

DNA: TGTGCCAGCAGCTCACAAGGGACAGGCAATTCACCCCTCCACTTT
CDR3: CASSSQGTGNSPLHF
D: TRBD1
size: .
V: TRBV7-3
J: TRBJ1-6

DNA: TGTGCGGTTGGGGGGGCCGGTACCGGGGAGCTGTTTTTT
CDR3: CAVGGAGTGELFF
D: .
size: .
V: TRBV7-8
J: TRBJ2-2

DNA: TGCGCCAGCAGCCCCCGAACCGGGGGGGCCTACAATGAGCAGTTCTTC
CDR3: CASSPRTGGAYNEQFF
D: TRBD2
size: .
V: TRBV5-1
J: TRBJ2-1

DNA: TGTGCCAGCAGCGTGACAGGGGGCAACACCATATATTTT
CDR3: CASSVTGGNTIYF
D: TRBD1
size: .
V: TRBV11-2
J: TRBJ1-3

DNA: TGTGCCAGCTCACCGGACAGGGGTATTTCACCCCTCCACTTT
CDR3: CASSPDRGISPLHF
D: TRBD1
size: .
V: TRBV18
J: TRBJ1-6

DNA: TGTGCCAGCAGCAGGAGGGGGGGGTCCTACGAGCAGTACTTC
CDR3: CASSRRGGSYEQYF
D: .
size: .
V: TRBV11-2
J: TRBJ2-7

DNA: TGTGCCAGCAGCAGAGGTCGCAATCAGCCCCAGCATTTT
CDR3: CASSRGRNQPQHF
D: .
size: .
V: TRBV11-2
J: TRBJ1-5

DNA: TGTGCCAGCAGCTCCGGGTGGCAACTTTACACTGAAGCTTTCTTT
CDR3: CASSSGWQLYTEAFF
D: .
size: .
V: TRBV3-1/TRBV3-2
J: TRBJ1-1

DNA: TGTGCCATCAGTGAGTCAGGAGTGAACACTGAAGCTTTCTTT
CDR3: CAISESGVNTEAFF
D: .
size: .
V: TRBV10-3
J: TRBJ1-1

DNA: TGCGCCAGCAGCCCCCACGGGACAGGAAGAGTGGGAAACACCATATATTTT
CDR3: CASSPHGTGRVGNTIYF
D: TRBD1
size: .
V: TRBV5-1
J: TRBJ1-3

DNA: TGTGCCAGCAGCGCCAGATTCACAACTAATGAAAAACTGTTTTTT
CDR3: CASSARFTTNEKLFF
D: .
size: few
V: TRBV6-5
J: TRBJ1-4

DNA: TGTGCCAGCAGCCTCCCCGGGGCAGATACGCAGTATTTT
CDR3: CASSLPGADTQYF
D: .
size: .
V: TRBV9
J: TRBJ2-3

DNA: TGTGCCAGTCGGGACAGGGACACTGAAGCTTTCTTT
CDR3: CASRDRDTEAFF
D: TRBD1
size: once
V: TRBV19
J: TRBJ1-1

DNA: TGTGCCAGCAGTCCGGACAGGGGGGTTACCTACGAGCAGTACTTC
CDR3: CASSPDRGVTYEQYF
D: TRBD1
size: .
V: TRBV6-6
J: TRBJ2-7

DNA: TGTGCCAGCAAACAGGGAAGGTCGCTTGGCACAGATACGCAGTATTTT
CDR3: CASKQGRSLGTDTQYF
D: .
size: .
V: TRBV19
J: TRBJ2-3